This T cell receptor beta chain is from a study of T cell responses to AZD1222 COVID-19 vaccine. V lost 10 bases to trimming and J lost 4 bases; unmatched junction nucleotides: 4. The germline gives CDR1 MDHEN, CDR2 SYDVKM. This CDR3 contains 13 residues. Libraries were prepared by immunoSEQ multiplex PCR; TCRdb keeps only in-frame clonotypes and omits some of them. The repertoire consists of 150,000 to 200,000 clones, with around 90% occurring once and the leading ten covering 1.5% to 2%. The chain has TRBV28 and TRBJ1-2, with 12 bases lining up with TRBD1. The receptor was derived from an adult in good health. The sequencing used peripheral blood, collected on day 0 of AZD1222 vaccination. CDR3 in amino acids: CATGTGGFYGYTF. In nucleotides, the CDR3 is TGTGCCACCGGGACAGGGGGCTTCTATGGCTACACCTTC.